This T cell receptor (beta chain) originates from a study of blood T cells in healthy people across ages (dated by TCRdb to the mid-2010s). General notes on the study: In model experiments, template switching captured about one uniquely barcoded TCR beta cDNA molecule for every two T cells. To track age-related changes in TCR beta repertoire diversity, the study relied on deep sequencing normalized with unique cDNA molecular identifiers. Donors were grouped into four age groups: young (average about 15 years), middle-aged (39), aged (62) and long-lived (around 82). Using the same blood draw, the study looked at two additional independent replicas of 1 million unique cDNA reads for two donors, one aged 18 to 30 and the other aged 80 or older.

General conclusions and limits of the study: Bulk unsorted PBMC profiling prevented conclusive comparison of naive and antigen-experienced compartments. Because donor CMV infection status was unknown, age-related changes in expanded clonotypes were potentially confounded. Observed TCR beta diversity per million T cells fell roughly linearly with age, and a significant reduction was already apparent by age about 38. Estimates of total diversity based on one million sequenced T cells were regarded as lower bounds and as underestimates. The percentage of naive T cells measured by flow cytometry correlated strongly with observed TCR beta diversity. Compared with the aged group, the long-lived group had more naive CD4+ T cells, fewer expanded clones and increased TCR diversity, suggesting age selection.

The cysteine opens and the phenylalanine closes a CDR3 of 13 amino acids. Only CDR3 DNA is held: 39 bases, read in frame from base 1. V is reduced by 3 bases and J by 5 bases, leaving a spacing of 8 bases between them. According to the germline V gene, CDR1 reads MDHEN and CDR2 reads SYDVKM. The 40 or so donors, aged 6 to 90 years, were systemically healthy Caucasian individuals from Russia. Each donor gave roughly 9 milliliters of peripheral blood, drawn into EDTA-treated Vacutainer tubes. Ficoll-Paque density-gradient centrifugation was used to isolate PBMCs, with at least 6 million per sample. Trizol reagent was used to extract total RNA from PBMCs, with at least 5 micrograms per sample. For every donor, flow cytometry on a PBMC aliquot measured the percentage of naive CD45RAhigh/CD27high T cells. Receptor amplification or capture employed 5' RACE. The data were produced on an Illumina HiSeq 2500. A second PCR of about 7 to 12 cycles was run with a J-beta primer mix and a sample-barcoded 5' primer. A template-switch 5' adaptor carrying 12 random nucleotides introduced a unique molecular identifier onto each TCR beta cDNA molecule. Each sample yielded at least 2.5 million CDR3-containing paired-end reads. First-strand cDNA was synthesized from all RNA with the Mint cDNA synthesis kit, primed by a TRBC-specific oligonucleotide. Following uracil-DNA glycosylase treatment, all cDNA underwent a first 18-cycle PCR with the universal primers M1SS and BC2_uni_R. Processing in the source paper ran as follows. For normalization, 1 million high-quality reads, each with a distinct molecular identifier, were randomly selected from each sample. Instead of being binned into consensus sequences, reads with shared molecular identifiers were discarded. MiTCR, with a Q25 quality threshold and the strictest error-elimination algorithm, was used for CDR3 identification, clonotype clustering and error correction. A nonparametric unseen species model using Euler transformation provided a lower-bound estimate of total TCR beta diversity. TCRdb trimmed public reads at Q25 via fastp, called clones via MiXCR and kept in-frame beta chains. Each entry is one CDR3 protein sequence, shown with its most common DNA and genes. The V and J calls shown here were made by TCRdb, not taken from the authors' results. For this sample there are 600,000 to 900,000 distinct CDR3 sequences; about 26% appear just once. Of the sample, about 2.9% falls within the top ten clones.

This clonotype occurred many times. The antigen it recognizes is unknown. Base quality data are lacking; no much larger clone is found one base away. This sample also belongs to another study, concerning T cells of mothers and their children. The second study, in turn, reports: The donors were nine systemically healthy Caucasian individuals, made up of three mothers and their six children. cDNA synthesis used all of the extracted RNA, with 1.5 ug of RNA in each 15 ul reaction. In the second PCR, the M1S primer added sample barcodes and 2-4 random nucleotides. Each mother yielded over 10 million TCR beta CDR3 reads and each child 3 million to 3.5 million reads. TCR recombination output is similarly shaped by thymic selection in related and unrelated pairs, with a minor effect exerted by inherited differences. Normalized repertoire overlap was always slightly but never significantly higher in related than unrelated mother-child pairs. No persistent microchimeric T cell clones were detected, at a sensitivity of around 97 clones per million clonotypes. In the study, deep NGS was used to compare the TCR beta repertoires of mothers and children, and features distinguishing related mother-child pairs from unrelated individuals were sought. The mean age was around 42 +/- 4 years for the mothers and approximately 11 +/- 4 years for the children. After adapters were ligated using NEBNext reagents, the libraries underwent 100+100 nt paired-end sequencing on an Illumina HiSeq 2000. Mother and child libraries were prepared a month apart and sequenced in separate runs to prevent cross-contamination. For each donor, somewhere between roughly 500,000 and 2,300,000 distinct TCR beta clonotypes were identified. Naive TCR beta clonotypes were estimated from low-frequency clonotypes matched to each donor's FACS-determined naive share, without sorting.

This receptor chain uses TRBV28 and TRBJ1-5; no confident D gene assignment can be made. The source is a boy aged 5-17 years in good health. Sequenced sample: blood. The DNA sequence is as follows: TGTGCCAGCAGTTTTAGCGAGGATCAGCCCCAGCATTTT. This is translated as CASSFSEDQPQHF.